The 21 T cell receptor beta chains presented below share a single source sample, sequenced in a study of cytomegalovirus exposure and HLA in healthy donors. Vbeta (60) and Jbeta (13) primers were used in the PCR. Produced via immunoSEQ multiplex PCR; TCRdb's table is partial and in-frame only. The repertoire holds about 120,000 clones, with around 77% as singletons. Sequenced input: PBMCs. These receptors were collected from a woman aged 25 to 39 in good health and CMV-seropositive.

With regard to this clone: Other DNA sequences from this sample encode an identical CDR3 as well. The chain recombines TRBV4-1 with TRBJ2-7; the D gene is possibly TRBD2 (7 bases). CDR3 length equals 15 residues. Between the trimmed V and J ends, which lost 1 base and 2 bases, there was a span of 12 bases. Looked up from germline, CDR1 is MGHRA and CDR2 is YSYEKL. The CDR3 loop is CASSQGEGDPYEQYF. The CDR3 DNA is TGCGCCAGCAGCCAAGGGGAGGGGGACCCCTACGAGCAGTACTTC.

This chain uses TRBV12-5 with TRBJ2-4; tentatively, D is TRBD2 (5 bases). Germline CDR1 LGHNT, CDR2 FRNRAP. The CDR3 runs 15 residues. The V and J ends lost 2 bases and 2 bases respectively, with 10 bases between them. CDR3 bases: TGTGCTAGTGGTTTGTTGGCGGGTTCCAAAAACATTCAGTACTTC. It specifies CASGLLAGSKNIQYF.

The V call is TRBV30, the J call TRBJ2-3, with 9 bases that match TRBD2. Germline V gives CDR1 GTSNPN, CDR2 SVGIG (reference sequence). Trimming removed 3 bases from V and 4 bases from J; junction bases left unmatched: 2. The CDR3 extends over 13 amino acids. In DNA, the CDR3 is TGTGCCTGGAGGCTAGCGGGGCCAGATACGCAGTATTTT. Translating it yields CAWRLAGPDTQYF.

The chain couples TRBV7-3 to TRBJ2-7; TRBD2 aligns across 7 bases. This CDR3 is built from 16 residues. V dropped 2 bases and J dropped 0; count of bases not matched to a gene: 7. The germline V gene encodes CDR1 SGHTA and CDR2 FQGTGA. The CDR3 bases are TGTGCCAGCAGCTTAGGGTCCGGCGGGAGCTCCTACGAGCAGTACTTC. Its protein is CASSLGSGGSSYEQYF.

The J gene is TRBJ1-2, the V gene TRBV9; no firm D call. The CDR3 length is 13 residues. Germline V gene data show CDR1 as SGDLS and CDR2 as YYNGEE. V was trimmed by 0 bases and J by 6 bases, leaving 9 bases between them. CDR3 amino acids: CASSVGLNDGYTF. In nucleotides, the CDR3 is TGTGCCAGCAGCGTAGGACTTAATGATGGCTACACCTTC.

The chain recombines TRBV5-4 with TRBJ1-2; 7 nucleotides line up with TRBD1. Looked up from germline, CDR1 is SGHNT and CDR2 is YYREEE (reference sequence). This CDR3 has 13 residues. The V gene end was trimmed by 0 bases and the J gene end by 4 bases; junction bases not matched to a gene: 0. Written as DNA, the CDR3 is TGTGCCAGCAGCTTGGACAGGGGCTATGGCTACACCTTC. This sequence encodes CASSLDRGYGYTF.

The chain has TRBV30 and TRBJ1-1; TRBD1 agrees at 8 bases. With V trimmed by 5 bases and J by 1 base, 12 bases remained unmatched. This CDR3 is built from 16 residues. Per the germline V gene, CDR1 is GTSNPN and CDR2 is SVGIG (reference sequence). CDR3: CAWHRDRGLKNTEAFF. CDR3 nucleotides: TGTGCCTGGCACAGAGACAGGGGATTAAAGAACACTGAAGCTTTCTTT.

The chain is built from TRBV6-1 and TRBJ2-5, with D maybe TRBD1 (5 bases). The CDR3 extends over 16 amino acids. V lost 3 bases, J lost 4 bases, and 18 bases lay in between. The germline gives CDR1 MNHNS, CDR2 SASEGT. CDR3 amino acids: CASSDLTKGPGETQYF. CDR3 in DNA: TGTGCCAGCAGTGATCTTACGAAGGGGCCGGGAGAGACCCAGTACTTC.

V usage is TRBV29-1 and J usage is TRBJ2-3; maybe TRBD2 (6 bases). The CDR3 length is 14 residues. V lost 3 bases, J lost 4 bases, and 14 bases lay in between. Germline loops: CDR1 SQVTM, CDR2 ANQGSEA. The CDR3 loop reads CSVEPGDGADTQYF. The CDR3, as DNA: TGCAGCGTTGAGCCGGGAGATGGGGCAGATACGCAGTATTTT.

The chain couples TRBV29-1 to TRBJ2-5; 10 positions agree with TRBD2. After removal of 6 bases from V and 4 bases from J, the junction contained 8 bases not matched to a gene. The CDR3 sequence is 14 residues long. Germline V gene sequence: CDR1 SQVTM, CDR2 ANQGSEA. The CDR3 sequence: CSVNSGGATETQYF. The CDR3 DNA reads as TGCAGCGTCAACAGCGGGGGGGCCACAGAGACCCAGTACTTC.

V gene TRBV30 combines with J gene TRBJ1-2; TRBD1 matches 7 bases. The germline V gene encodes CDR1 GTSNPN and CDR2 SVGIG (reference sequence). The CDR3 totals 11 residues. The trim removed 8 bases at V and 3 bases at J, leaving 3 bases unmatched. CDR3 sequence reads: CAGDRDYGYTF. The CDR3 DNA sequence: TGTGCCGGTGACAGGGACTATGGCTACACCTTC.

The chain links TRBV19 to TRBJ1-1, with D maybe TRBD1 (5 bases). The CDR3 extends over 14 amino acids. Trimming stripped 4 bases from V and 0 bases from J, with 9 bases between. Per the germline V gene, CDR1 is LNHDA and CDR2 is SQIVND (reference sequence). DNA for the CDR3: TGTGCCAGTAGTACCTGGGGCTTGAACACTGAAGCTTTCTTT. Protein product: CASSTWGLNTEAFF.

This clone was observed a few times. The gene calls are TRBV2 and TRBJ1-5, with unresolved D. Germline V gene sequence: CDR1 SNHLY, CDR2 FYNNEI. The CDR3 sequence is 14 residues long. Trimming pared 4 bases from V and 0 bases from J, leaving 7 bases between. CDR3 nucleotide sequence: TGTGCCAGCAGTGTACAGACTAGCAATCAGCCCCAGCATTTT. Encoded protein: CASSVQTSNQPQHF.

The V call is TRBV10-1, the J call TRBJ2-1; the match to TRBD1 covers 7 bases. V shed 8 bases, J shed 8 bases, and the junction held 6 bases outside the gene matches. CDR1 and CDR2 (germline): WNHNN, SYGVQD (reference sequence). This CDR3 contains 12 residues. The CDR3 loop is CASSDRVHEQFF. The CDR3 bases are TGCGCCAGCTCCGACAGGGTCCATGAGCAGTTCTTC.

The V call is TRBV6-1, the J call TRBJ2-3; 12 bases line up with TRBD2. The V segment lost 3 bases and the J segment 0 bases; nucleotides outside the gene matches: 4. CDR3 length equals 17 residues. Per the germline V gene, CDR1 is MNHNS and CDR2 is SASEGT. For the CDR3, the DNA is TGTGCCAGCAGTGACCTAGCGGGGGGGTCTAGCACAGATACGCAGTATTTT. It is translated as CASSDLAGGSSTDTQYF.

This chain connects TRBV9 to TRBJ2-2, with TRBD1 identical over 9 bases. The germline V gene has CDR1 SGDLS and CDR2 YYNGEE. The V segment lost 7 bases and the J segment 1 base; nucleotides outside the gene matches: 2. This CDR3 comprises 14 residues. CDR3 sequence: CASSDRGNTGELFF. The CDR3 DNA reads TGTGCCAGCTCGGACAGGGGGAACACCGGGGAGCTGTTTTTT.

V gene TRBV5-1 combines with J gene TRBJ2-4; possibly TRBD2 for D (5 bases). CDR3 length: 15 amino acids. Germline CDR1 is SGHRS and CDR2 is YFSETQ. V lost 2 bases and J lost 1, with 10 bases in between. The CDR3 here is CASSFREGAKNIQYF. The DNA for the CDR3 is TGCGCCAGCAGCTTCCGGGAAGGGGCCAAAAACATTCAGTACTTC. The variable domain in full, with the rest retrieved from reference TRBV5-1 and TRBJ2-4, is KAGVTQTPRYLIKTRGQQVTLSCSPISGHRSVSWYQQTPGQGLQFLFEYFSETQRNKGNFPGRFSGRQFSNSRSEMNVSTLELGDSALYLCASSFREGAKNIQYFGAGTRLSVL.

Points on this clone: Within the sample, other DNA sequences also encode this same CDR3. The chain combines TRBV18 with TRBJ1-1; 7 positions match TRBD1. The CDR3 loop spans 13 amino acids. Trimming cost V 5 bases and J 2 bases; bases outside gene matches: 2. Germline-derived CDR1 and CDR2 are KGHSH and LQKENI. The CDR3 spells CASSGQANTEAFF. The CDR3 nucleotides are TGTGCCAGCTCAGGACAGGCAAACACTGAAGCTTTCTTT.

The chain has TRBV13 and TRBJ2-5; 13 bases align to TRBD2. Looked up from germline, CDR1 is PRHDT and CDR2 is FYEKMQ (reference sequence). There are 17 residues in the CDR3. Unmatched junction bases numbered 6, after V lost 3 bases and J lost 2 bases. CDR3 in DNA: TGTGCCAGCAGCTTTGGACTAGCGGGAGTTGTTCAAGAGACCCAGTACTTC. This gives the protein CASSFGLAGVVQETQYF.

This chain links TRBV7-2 with TRBJ1-1; TRBD1 is a possible D gene (5 bases). Trimming left V 2 bases short and J 0 bases short, with 10 bases between. The CDR3 is 15 residues long. In germline, CDR1 is SGHTA, CDR2 FQGNSA. DNA for the CDR3: TGTGCCAGCAGCTTACGCGGGGGATTGAACACTGAAGCTTTCTTT. Translated, it gives CASSLRGGLNTEAFF.

The chain links TRBV2 to TRBJ1-4; D not resolved. The V end was cut by 3 bases, the J end by 4 bases, with 9 bases between. Germline loops: CDR1 SNHLY, CDR2 FYNNEI. The CDR3 is 14 amino acids. CDR3 sequence: CASSDRQSNEKLFF. CDR3 sequence (DNA): TGTGCCAGCAGTGACAGGCAGAGTAATGAAAAACTGTTTTTT.